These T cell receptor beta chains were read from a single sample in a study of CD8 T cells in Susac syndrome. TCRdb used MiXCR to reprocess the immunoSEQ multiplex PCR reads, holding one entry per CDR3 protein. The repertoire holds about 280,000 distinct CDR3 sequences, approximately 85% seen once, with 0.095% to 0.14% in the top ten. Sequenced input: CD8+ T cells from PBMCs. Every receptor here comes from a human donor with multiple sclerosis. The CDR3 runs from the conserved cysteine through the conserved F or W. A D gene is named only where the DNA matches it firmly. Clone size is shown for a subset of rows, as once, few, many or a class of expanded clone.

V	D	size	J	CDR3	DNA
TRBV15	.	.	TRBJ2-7	CATSSDLAEPYEQYF	TGTGCCACCAGCAGCGACTTAGCGGAGCCCTACGAGCAGTACTTC
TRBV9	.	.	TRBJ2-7	CASSPSGGIYEQYF	TGTGCCAGCAGCCCTTCTGGGGGGATCTACGAGCAGTACTTC
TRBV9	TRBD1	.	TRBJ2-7	CASSGAGGYEQYF	TGTGCCAGCAGCGGGGCAGGGGGCTACGAGCAGTACTTC
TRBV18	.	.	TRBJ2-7	CASSPGPGSYEQYF	TGTGCCAGCTCACCGGGCCCGGGGAGCTACGAGCAGTACTTC
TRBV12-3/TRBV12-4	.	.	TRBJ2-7	CASRSTLAAYEQYF	TGTGCCAGCAGATCGACACTCGCCGCCTACGAGCAGTACTTC
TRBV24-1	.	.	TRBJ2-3	CATSDRTTSTDTQYF	TGTGCCACCAGTGATCGGACGACTAGCACAGATACGCAGTATTTT
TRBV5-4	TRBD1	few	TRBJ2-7	CASSLERGLAYEQYF	TGTGCCAGCAGCTTGGAGAGGGGGCTCGCCTACGAGCAGTACTTC
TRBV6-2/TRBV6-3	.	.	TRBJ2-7	CASSYSIRDWTYEQYF	TGTGCCAGCAGTTACTCGATCCGGGACTGGACCTACGAGCAGTACTTC
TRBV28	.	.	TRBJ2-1	CASSSSDLYNEQFF	TGTGCCAGCAGTTCTAGCGACCTCTACAATGAGCAGTTCTTC
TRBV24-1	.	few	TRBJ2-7	CATSDRSSYEQYF	TGTGCCACCAGTGACCGAAGCTCCTACGAGCAGTACTTC
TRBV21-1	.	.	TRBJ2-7	CASRLRGTSYEQYF	TGTGCCAGCAGACTCAGGGGGACCTCCTACGAGCAGTACTTC
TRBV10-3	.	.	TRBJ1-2	CAIRDPGDGYGYTF	TGTGCCATACGGGATCCAGGGGATGGGTATGGCTACACCTTC
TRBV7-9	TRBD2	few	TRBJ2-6	CASSLGGEGGGANVLTF	TGTGCCAGCAGCTTAGGAGGGGAGGGTGGTGGGGCCAACGTCCTGACTTTC
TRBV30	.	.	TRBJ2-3	CANSPGIGVRTDTQYF	TGTGCAAACTCTCCAGGGATCGGGGTTCGCACAGATACGCAGTATTTT
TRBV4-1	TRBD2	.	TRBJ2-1	CASSQGWASGRYNEQFF	TGCGCCAGCAGCCAAGGATGGGCTAGCGGGAGGTACAATGAGCAGTTCTTC
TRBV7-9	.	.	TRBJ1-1	CARNELNTEAFF	TGTGCCAGGAATGAGCTGAACACTGAAGCTTTCTTT
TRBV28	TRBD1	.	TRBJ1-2	CASGQEGGYTF	TGTGCCAGCGGACAGGAGGGTGGCTACACCTTC
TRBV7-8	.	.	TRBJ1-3	CASSLVGTSGNTIYF	TGTGCCAGCAGCTTAGTTGGGACCTCTGGAAACACCATATATTTT
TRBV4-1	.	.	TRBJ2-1	CASSQEEGGGYNEQFF	TGCGCCAGCAGCCAAGAAGAGGGAGGGGGGTACAATGAGCAGTTCTTC
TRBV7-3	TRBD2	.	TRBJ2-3	CASSETSGAQYF	TGTGCCAGCAGCGAGACTAGCGGTGCGCAGTATTTT
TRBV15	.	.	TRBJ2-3	CATLGRDTDTQYF	TGTGCCACCCTAGGACGGGACACAGATACGCAGTATTTT
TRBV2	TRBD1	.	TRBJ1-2	CASSDVDRVRPGYTF	TGTGCCAGCAGTGACGTAGACAGGGTTAGGCCTGGCTACACCTTC
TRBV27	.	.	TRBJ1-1	CASSLRAQYTEAFF	TGTGCCAGCAGTTTGAGGGCCCAATACACTGAAGCTTTCTTT
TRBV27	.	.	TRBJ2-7	CASRTGSSYEQYF	TGTGCCAGCAGGACGGGATCTTCCTACGAGCAGTACTTC
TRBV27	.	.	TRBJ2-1	CASSFVSYNEQFF	TGTGCCAGCAGTTTTGTGTCCTACAATGAGCAGTTCTTC
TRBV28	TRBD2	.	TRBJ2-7	CASSFLGTSVYYEQYF	TGTGCCAGCAGTTTTTTAGGGACTAGCGTTTACTACGAGCAGTACTTC
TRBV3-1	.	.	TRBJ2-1	CASSQDGSDHNEQFF	TGTGCCAGCAGCCAAGATGGTAGCGACCACAATGAGCAGTTCTTC
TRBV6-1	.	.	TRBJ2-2	CASSEARLVFTGELFF	TGTGCCAGCAGTGAAGCAAGGCTCGTGTTCACCGGGGAGCTGTTTTTT
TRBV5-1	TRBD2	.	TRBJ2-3	CASSITSGLDTQYF	TGCGCCAGCAGCATTACTAGCGGGCTAGATACGCAGTATTTT
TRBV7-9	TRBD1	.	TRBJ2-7	CASSLRNRQGAGYEQYF	TGTGCCAGCAGCTTACGAAATAGACAGGGGGCAGGATACGAGCAGTACTTC
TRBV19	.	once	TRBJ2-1	CASSPRREEQFF	TGTGCCAGTAGCCCACGAAGGGAAGAGCAGTTCTTC
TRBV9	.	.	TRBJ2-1	CASSVGGARNEQFF	TGTGCCAGCAGCGTAGGAGGAGCCAGGAATGAGCAGTTCTTC
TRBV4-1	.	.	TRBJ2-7	CASSQEVSPSYEQYF	TGCGCCAGCAGCCAAGAGGTCAGCCCGTCCTACGAGCAGTACTTC
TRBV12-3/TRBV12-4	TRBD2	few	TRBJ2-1	CASSPIGEGEYNEQFF	TGTGCCAGCAGTCCCATTGGGGAGGGTGAGTACAATGAGCAGTTCTTC
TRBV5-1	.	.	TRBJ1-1	CASSLKPGGITEAFF	TGCGCCAGCAGCTTGAAACCGGGGGGCATCACTGAAGCTTTCTTT
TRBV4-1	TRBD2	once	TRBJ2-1	CASSGSGSSYNEQFF	TGCGCCAGCAGCGGTAGCGGGAGCTCGTACAATGAGCAGTTCTTC
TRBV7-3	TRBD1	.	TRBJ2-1	CASRPTGGSYNEQFF	TGTGCCAGCAGGCCGACAGGGGGCTCCTACAATGAGCAGTTCTTC
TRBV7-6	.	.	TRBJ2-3	CASSQLRLGGDTQYF	TGTGCCAGCAGCCAGTTACGACTGGGCGGAGATACGCAGTATTTT
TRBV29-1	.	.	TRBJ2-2	CSVVSAGSTGELFF	TGCAGCGTTGTATCGGCCGGCTCTACCGGGGAGCTGTTTTTT
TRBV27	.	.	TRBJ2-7	CASGDRAAYEQYF	TGTGCCAGCGGGGATAGGGCAGCCTACGAGCAGTACTTC
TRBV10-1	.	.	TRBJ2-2	CASSDSTGNTGELFF	TGCGCCAGCAGTGACTCGACAGGGAACACCGGGGAGCTGTTTTTT
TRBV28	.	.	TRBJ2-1	CASSLRPVGFNEQFF	TGTGCCAGCAGTTTAAGGCCAGTAGGGTTTAATGAGCAGTTCTTC
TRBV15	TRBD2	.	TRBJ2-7	CATSRPGTSGRGYGEQYF	TGTGCCACCAGCAGGCCGGGGACTAGCGGGAGAGGGTATGGCGAGCAGTACTTC
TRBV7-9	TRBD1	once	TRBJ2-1	CASSLADRIDGGENEQFF	TGTGCCAGCAGCTTAGCGGACAGGATAGATGGGGGAGAGAATGAGCAGTTCTTC
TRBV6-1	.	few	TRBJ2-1	CASSLGPNEQFF	TGTGCCAGCAGCTTAGGGCCAAATGAGCAGTTCTTC
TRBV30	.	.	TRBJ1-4	CAWTGKTGTLGEKLFF	TGTGCCTGGACGGGCAAAACCGGGACTTTAGGTGAAAAACTGTTTTTT
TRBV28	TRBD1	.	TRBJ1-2	CASSPGTGDGYTF	TGTGCCAGCAGTCCCGGGACAGGGGATGGCTACACCTTC
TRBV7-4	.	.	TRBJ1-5	CASSPDSSNQPQHF	TGTGCCAGCAGCCCTGACAGTAGCAATCAGCCCCAGCATTTT
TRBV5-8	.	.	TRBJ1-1	CSSPPGRPRSTEAFF	TGTTCCAGCCCCCCCGGTAGGCCGCGGTCCACTGAAGCTTTCTTT
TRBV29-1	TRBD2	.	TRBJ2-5	CSVVSGRAPETQYF	TGCAGCGTTGTAAGCGGGAGGGCCCCAGAGACCCAGTACTTC
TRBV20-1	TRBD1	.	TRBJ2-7	CSARPWDSQIYEQYF	TGCAGTGCTAGGCCGTGGGACAGCCAAATCTACGAGCAGTACTTC
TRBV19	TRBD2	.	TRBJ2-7	CASSGGAGAYEQYF	TGTGCCAGTAGTGGTGGGGCGGGAGCCTACGAGCAGTACTTC
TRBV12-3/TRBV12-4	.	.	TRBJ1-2	CASSFGSAYGYTF	TGTGCCAGCAGTTTTGGGTCAGCTTATGGCTACACCTTC
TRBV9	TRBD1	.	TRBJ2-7	CASSFTGAFYEQYF	TGTGCCAGCAGCTTCACAGGGGCCTTTTACGAGCAGTACTTC
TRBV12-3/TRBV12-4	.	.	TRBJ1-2	CASSLLLIPNYGYTF	TGTGCCAGCAGTTTATTACTGATTCCTAACTATGGCTACACCTTC
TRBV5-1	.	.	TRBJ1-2	CASSLSSPLGYTF	TGCGCCAGCAGCTTGTCGTCCCCGTTAGGCTACACCTTC